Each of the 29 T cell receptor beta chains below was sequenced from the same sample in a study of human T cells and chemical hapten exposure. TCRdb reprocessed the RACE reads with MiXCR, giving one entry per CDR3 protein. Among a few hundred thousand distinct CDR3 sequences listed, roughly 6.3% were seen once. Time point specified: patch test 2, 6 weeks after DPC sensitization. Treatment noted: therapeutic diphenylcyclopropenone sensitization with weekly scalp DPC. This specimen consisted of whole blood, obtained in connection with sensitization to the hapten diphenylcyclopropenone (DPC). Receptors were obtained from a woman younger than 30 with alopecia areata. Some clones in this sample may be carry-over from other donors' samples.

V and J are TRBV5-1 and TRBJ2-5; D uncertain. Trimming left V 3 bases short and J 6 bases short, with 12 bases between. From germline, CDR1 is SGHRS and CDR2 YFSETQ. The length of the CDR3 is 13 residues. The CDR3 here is CASSSDNEKTQYF. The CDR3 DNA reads TGCGCCAGCAGCTCCGACAACGAGAAGACCCAGTACTTC.

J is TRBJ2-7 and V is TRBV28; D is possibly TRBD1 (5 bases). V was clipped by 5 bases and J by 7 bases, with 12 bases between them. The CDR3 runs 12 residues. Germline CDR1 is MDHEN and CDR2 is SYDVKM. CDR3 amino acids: CASSEPKGEQYF. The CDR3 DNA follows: TGTGCCAGCAGTGAGCCGAAGGGGGAGCAGTACTTC.

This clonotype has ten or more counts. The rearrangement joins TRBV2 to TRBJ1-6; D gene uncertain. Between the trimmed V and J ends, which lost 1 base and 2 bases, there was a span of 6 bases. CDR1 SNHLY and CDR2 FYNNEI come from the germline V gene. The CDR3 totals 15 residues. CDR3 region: CASSEVRAYNSPLHF. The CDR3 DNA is TGTGCCAGCAGTGAAGTGAGGGCCTATAATTCACCCCTCCACTTT. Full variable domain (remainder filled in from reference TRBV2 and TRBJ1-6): EPEVTQTPSHQVTQMGQEVILRCVPISNHLYFYWYRQILGQKVEFLVSFYNNEISEKSEIFDDQFSVERPDGSNFTLKIRSTKLEDSAMYFCASSEVRAYNSPLHFGNGTRLTVT.

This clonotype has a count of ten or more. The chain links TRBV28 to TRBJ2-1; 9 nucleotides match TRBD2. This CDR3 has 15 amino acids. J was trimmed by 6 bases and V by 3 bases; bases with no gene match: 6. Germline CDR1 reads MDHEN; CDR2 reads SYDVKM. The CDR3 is CASSLAGGPVNEQFF. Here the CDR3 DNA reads TGTGCCAGCAGTTTGGCGGGGGGGCCCGTCAATGAGCAGTTCTTC.

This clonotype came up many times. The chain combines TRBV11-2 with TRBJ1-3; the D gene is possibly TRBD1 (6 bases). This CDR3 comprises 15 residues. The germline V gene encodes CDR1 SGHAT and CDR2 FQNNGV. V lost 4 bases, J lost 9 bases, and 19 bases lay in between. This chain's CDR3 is CASSWGQLRSATIYF. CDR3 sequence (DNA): TGTGCCAGCAGCTGGGGACAACTAAGGAGCGCCACCATATATTTT.

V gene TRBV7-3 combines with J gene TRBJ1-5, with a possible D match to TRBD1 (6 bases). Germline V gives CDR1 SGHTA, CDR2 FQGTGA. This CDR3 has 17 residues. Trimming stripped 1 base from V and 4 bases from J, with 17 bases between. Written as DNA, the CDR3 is TGTGCCAGCAGCTTAATGGCAGGGGAAAGCCAAAATCAGCCCCAGCATTTT. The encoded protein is CASSLMAGESQNQPQHF.

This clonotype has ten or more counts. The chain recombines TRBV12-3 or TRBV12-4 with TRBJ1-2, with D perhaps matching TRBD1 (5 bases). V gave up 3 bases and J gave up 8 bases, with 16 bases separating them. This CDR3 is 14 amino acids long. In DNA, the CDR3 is TGTGCCAGCAGTTTTGCCGGGGCTGGGTCGGGCTACACCTTC. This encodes CASSFAGAGSGYTF.

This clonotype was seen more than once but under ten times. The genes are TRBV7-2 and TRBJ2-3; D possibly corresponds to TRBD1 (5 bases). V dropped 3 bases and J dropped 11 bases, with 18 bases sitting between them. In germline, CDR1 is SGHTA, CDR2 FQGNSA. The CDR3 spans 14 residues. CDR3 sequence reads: CASSFGPDTVEQYF. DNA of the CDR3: TGTGCCAGCAGCTTTGGACCGGACACTGTCGAGCAGTATTTT. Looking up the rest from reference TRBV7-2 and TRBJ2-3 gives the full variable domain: GAGVSQSPSNKVTEKGKDVELRCDPISGHTALYWYRQSLGQGLEFLIYFQGNSAPDKSGLPSDRFSAERTGGSVSTLTIQRTQQEDSAVYLCASSFGPDTVEQYFGPGTRLTVL.

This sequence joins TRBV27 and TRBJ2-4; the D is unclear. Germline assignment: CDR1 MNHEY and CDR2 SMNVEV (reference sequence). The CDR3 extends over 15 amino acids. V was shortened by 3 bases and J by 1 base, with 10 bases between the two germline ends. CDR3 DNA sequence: TGTGCCAGCAGTTTTCCCCCGAGGGCCAAAAACATTCAGTACTTC. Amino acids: CASSFPPRAKNIQYF.

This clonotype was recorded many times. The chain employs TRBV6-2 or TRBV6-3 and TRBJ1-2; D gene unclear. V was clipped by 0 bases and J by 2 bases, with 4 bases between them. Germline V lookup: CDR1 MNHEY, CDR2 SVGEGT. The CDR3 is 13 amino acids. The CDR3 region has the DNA TGTGCCAGCAGTTACTCAACCAACTATGGCTACACCTTC. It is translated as CASSYSTNYGYTF.

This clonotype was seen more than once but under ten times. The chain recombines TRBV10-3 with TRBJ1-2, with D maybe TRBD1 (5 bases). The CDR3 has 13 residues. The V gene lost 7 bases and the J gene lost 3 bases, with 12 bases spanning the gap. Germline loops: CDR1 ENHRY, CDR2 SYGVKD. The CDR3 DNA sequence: TGTGCCATCAAGGGTGAGGGGTACTATGGCTACACCTTC. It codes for CAIKGEGYYGYTF.

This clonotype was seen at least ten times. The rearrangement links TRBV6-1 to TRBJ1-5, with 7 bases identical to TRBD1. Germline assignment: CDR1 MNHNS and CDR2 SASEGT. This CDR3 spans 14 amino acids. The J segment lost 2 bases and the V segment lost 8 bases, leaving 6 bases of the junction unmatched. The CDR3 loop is CASHGTVGNQPQHF. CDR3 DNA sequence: TGTGCCAGCCACGGGACAGTAGGCAATCAGCCCCAGCATTTT.

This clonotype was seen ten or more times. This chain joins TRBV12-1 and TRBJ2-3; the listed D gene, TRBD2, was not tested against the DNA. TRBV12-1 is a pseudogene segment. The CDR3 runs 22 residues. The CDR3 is CASSLTGTSGGALLNSTDTQYF. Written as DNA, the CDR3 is TGTGCCAGCAGCTTAACCGGGACTAGCGGGGGGGCTCTCCTCAACTCGACAGATACGCAGTATTTT.

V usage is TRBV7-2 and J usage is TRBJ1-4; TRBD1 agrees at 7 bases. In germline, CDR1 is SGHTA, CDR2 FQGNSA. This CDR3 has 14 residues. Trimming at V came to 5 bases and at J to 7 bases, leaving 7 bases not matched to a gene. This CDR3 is CASSLQGRREKLFF. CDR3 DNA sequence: TGTGCCAGCAGCCTACAGGGGCGGCGTGAAAAACTGTTTTTT. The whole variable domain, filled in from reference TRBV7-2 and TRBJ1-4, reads GAGVSQSPSNKVTEKGKDVELRCDPISGHTALYWYRQSLGQGLEFLIYFQGNSAPDKSGLPSDRFSAERTGGSVSTLTIQRTQQEDSAVYLCASSLQGRREKLFFGSGTQLSVL.

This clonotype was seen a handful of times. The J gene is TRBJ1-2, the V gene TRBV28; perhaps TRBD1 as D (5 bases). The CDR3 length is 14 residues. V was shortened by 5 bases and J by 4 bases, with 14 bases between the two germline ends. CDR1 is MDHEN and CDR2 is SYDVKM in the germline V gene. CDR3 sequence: CASSGVRGAYGYTF. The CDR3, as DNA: TGTGCCAGCAGTGGGGTGCGAGGGGCCTATGGCTACACCTTC.

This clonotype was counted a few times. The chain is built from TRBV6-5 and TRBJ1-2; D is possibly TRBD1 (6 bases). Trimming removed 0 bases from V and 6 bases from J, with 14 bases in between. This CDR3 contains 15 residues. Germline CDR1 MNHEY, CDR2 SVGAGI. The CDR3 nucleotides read TGTGCCAGCAGTTACTCGAGGCGGACAGAAAATGGCTACACCTTC. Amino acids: CASSYSRRTENGYTF.

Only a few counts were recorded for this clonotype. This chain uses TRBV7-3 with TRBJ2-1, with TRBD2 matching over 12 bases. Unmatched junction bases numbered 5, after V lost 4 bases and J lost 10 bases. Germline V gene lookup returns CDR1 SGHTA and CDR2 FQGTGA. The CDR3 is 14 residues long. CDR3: CASSSGLAGPEQFF. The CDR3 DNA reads TGTGCCAGCAGCTCTGGACTAGCGGGGCCCGAGCAGTTCTTC.

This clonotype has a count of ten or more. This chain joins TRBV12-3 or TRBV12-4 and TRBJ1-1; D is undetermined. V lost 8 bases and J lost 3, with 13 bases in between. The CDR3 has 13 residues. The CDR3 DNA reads TGTGCCAGCGTCCGGGAGGCTTACACTGAAGCTTTCTTT. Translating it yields CASVREAYTEAFF.

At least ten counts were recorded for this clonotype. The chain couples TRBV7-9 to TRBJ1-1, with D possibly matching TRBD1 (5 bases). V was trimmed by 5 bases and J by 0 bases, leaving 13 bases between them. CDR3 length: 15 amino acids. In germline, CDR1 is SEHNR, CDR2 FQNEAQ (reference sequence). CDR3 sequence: CASSNPTAMNTEAFF. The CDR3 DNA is TGTGCCAGCAGCAACCCGACAGCCATGAACACTGAAGCTTTCTTT. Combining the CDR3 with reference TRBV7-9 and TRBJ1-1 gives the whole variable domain DTGVSQNPRHKITKRGQNVTFRCDPISEHNRLYWYRQTLGQGPEFLTYFQNEAQLEKSRLLSDRFSAERPKGSFSTLEIQRTEQGDSAMYLCASSNPTAMNTEAFFGQGTRLTVV.

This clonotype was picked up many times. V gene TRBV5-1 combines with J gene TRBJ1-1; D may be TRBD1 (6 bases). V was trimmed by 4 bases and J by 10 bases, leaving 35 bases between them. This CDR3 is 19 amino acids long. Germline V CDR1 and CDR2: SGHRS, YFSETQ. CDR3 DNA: TGCGCCAGCAGCCCACGCCTCATTCAGGGAGGGGGTCGTACGTGGGCAGCTTTCTTT. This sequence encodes CASSPRLIQGGGRTWAAFF.

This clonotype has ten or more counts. CDR3 DNA: TGTGCCACCCAAGACTCGAACACTGAAGCTTTCTTT. Protein sequence: CATQDSNTEAFF. The chain carries TRBV6-5 and TRBJ1-1; D is unclear. V lost 10 bases to trimming and J lost 1 base, with 10 bases between them. Per germline, CDR1 MNHEY and CDR2 SVGAGI. This CDR3 has 12 residues.

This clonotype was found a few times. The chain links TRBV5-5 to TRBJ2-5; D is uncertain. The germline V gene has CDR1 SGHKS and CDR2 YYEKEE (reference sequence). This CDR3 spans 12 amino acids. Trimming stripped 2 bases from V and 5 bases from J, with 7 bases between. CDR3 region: CASSFGAETQYF. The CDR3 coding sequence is TGTGCCAGCAGCTTTGGAGCGGAGACCCAGTACTTC.

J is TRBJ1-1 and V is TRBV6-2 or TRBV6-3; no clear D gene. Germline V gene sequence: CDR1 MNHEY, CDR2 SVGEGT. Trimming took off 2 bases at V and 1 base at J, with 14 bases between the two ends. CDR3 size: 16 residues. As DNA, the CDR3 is TGTGCCAGCAGTTACGATTCCACGCCGACGAACACTGAAGCTTTCTTT. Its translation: CASSYDSTPTNTEAFF.

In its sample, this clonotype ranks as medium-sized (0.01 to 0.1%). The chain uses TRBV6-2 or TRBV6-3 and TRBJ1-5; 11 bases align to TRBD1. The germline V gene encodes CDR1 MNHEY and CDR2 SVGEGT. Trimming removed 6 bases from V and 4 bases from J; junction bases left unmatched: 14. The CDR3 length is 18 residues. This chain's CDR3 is CASSNNPGTGGRNQPQHF. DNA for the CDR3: TGTGCCAGCAGCAACAACCCCGGGACAGGGGGAAGGAATCAGCCCCAGCATTTT.

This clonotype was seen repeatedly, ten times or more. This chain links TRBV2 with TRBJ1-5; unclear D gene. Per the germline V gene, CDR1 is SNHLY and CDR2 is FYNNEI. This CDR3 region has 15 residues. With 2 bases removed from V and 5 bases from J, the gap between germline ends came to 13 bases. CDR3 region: CASSESEGNYQPQHF. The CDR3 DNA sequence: TGTGCCAGCAGTGAATCGGAGGGTAATTATCAGCCCCAGCATTTT.

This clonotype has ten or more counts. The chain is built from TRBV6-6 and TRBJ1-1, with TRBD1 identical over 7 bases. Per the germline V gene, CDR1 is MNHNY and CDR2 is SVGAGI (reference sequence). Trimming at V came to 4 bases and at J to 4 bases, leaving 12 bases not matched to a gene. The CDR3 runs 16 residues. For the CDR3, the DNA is TGTGCCAGCAGTTTGAACAGGGGTGGTTCGATCACTGAAGCTTTCTTT. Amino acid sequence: CASSLNRGGSITEAFF.

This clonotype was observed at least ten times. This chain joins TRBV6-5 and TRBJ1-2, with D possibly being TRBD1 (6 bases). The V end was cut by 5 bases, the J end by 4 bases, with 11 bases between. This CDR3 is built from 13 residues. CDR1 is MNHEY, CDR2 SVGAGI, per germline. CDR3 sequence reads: CASSPQGPYGYTF. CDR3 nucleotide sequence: TGTGCCAGCAGTCCACAGGGTCCCTATGGCTACACCTTC.

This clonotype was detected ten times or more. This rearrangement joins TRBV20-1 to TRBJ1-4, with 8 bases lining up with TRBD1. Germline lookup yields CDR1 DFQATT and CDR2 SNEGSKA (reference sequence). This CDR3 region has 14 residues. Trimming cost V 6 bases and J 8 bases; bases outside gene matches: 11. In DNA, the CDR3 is TGCAGTGCCGGGTTCCCAGGGGGCGAAGAAAAACTGTTTTTT. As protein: CSAGFPGGEEKLFF.

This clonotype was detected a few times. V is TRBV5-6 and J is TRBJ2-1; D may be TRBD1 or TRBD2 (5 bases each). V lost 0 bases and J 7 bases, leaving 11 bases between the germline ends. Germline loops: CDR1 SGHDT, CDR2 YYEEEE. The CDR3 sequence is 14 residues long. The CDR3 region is CASSLGGADNEQFF. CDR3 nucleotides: TGTGCCAGCAGCTTGGGAGGGGCCGATAATGAGCAGTTCTTC.